This passage covers 25 T cell receptor beta chains from one sample sequenced in a study. Using its own MiXCR run on the RT-PCR reads, TCRdb lists one record per CDR3 protein. The sample includes about 680,000 distinct CDR3 sequences, 12% to 15% of them seen just once. Sequencing was performed on memory CD4+ T cells from blood. The origin of the receptors is a female donor in good health, serving as a healthy control.

The table lists this clonotype with a few counts. V is TRBV3-1 and J is TRBJ2-1; TRBD1 aligns across 10 bases. This CDR3 has 14 amino acids. Germline V gene lookup returns CDR1 LGHDT and CDR2 YNNKEL (reference sequence). The trim removed 6 bases at V and 7 bases at J, leaving 6 bases unmatched. This CDR3 reads CASRPGQGTNEQFF. CDR3 in DNA: TGTGCCAGCAGACCGGGACAGGGGACAAATGAGCAGTTCTTC.

This clonotype was observed many times. J is TRBJ1-3 and V is TRBV20-1, with D uncertain. The V and J ends lost 0 bases and 7 bases respectively, with 13 bases between them. This CDR3 is built from 14 residues. Germline CDR1 and CDR2: DFQATT and SNEGSKA (reference sequence). CDR3 sequence (DNA): TGCAGTGCTAGAGATATGGGGTTTGGGAACACCATATATTTT. Translating gives CSARDMGFGNTIYF.

This clonotype was counted a few times. The chain carries TRBV20-1 and TRBJ2-7; 8 bases match TRBD2. The V gene end was trimmed by 5 bases and the J gene end by 6 bases; junction bases not matched to a gene: 12. Germline V lookup: CDR1 DFQATT, CDR2 SNEGSKA (reference sequence). The CDR3 has 14 amino acids. The CDR3 coding sequence is TGCAGTGCTCGGGAGGGGATAGCCGCGCGCGAGCAGTACTTC. This sequence encodes CSAREGIAAREQYF.

The chain recombines TRBV18 with TRBJ2-5, with a possible D match to TRBD2 (6 bases). V lost 1 base to trimming and J lost 2 bases, with 14 bases between them. The CDR3 runs 16 residues. The germline CDR1 and CDR2 sequences are KGHSH and LQKENI. For the CDR3, the DNA is TGTGCCAGCTCACCACAATACGGGAGTGAGCAAGAGACCCAGTACTTC. It yields the protein CASSPQYGSEQETQYF.

This clonotype turned up a few times. This chain joins TRBV7-3 and TRBJ2-1; D may match TRBD1 or TRBD2 (6 bases each). Between the trimmed V and J ends, which lost 2 bases and 10 bases, there was a span of 15 bases. Germline CDR1 is SGHTA and CDR2 is FQGTGA. The CDR3 sequence is 14 residues long. CDR3 loop: CASSLGFRGGEQFF. For the CDR3, the DNA is TGTGCCAGCAGCTTAGGTTTCAGGGGAGGAGAGCAGTTCTTC.

The CDR3 coding sequence is TGTGCCTGGAGACCCTGGGACAGGGCGTACGAGCAGTACTTC. Protein sequence: CAWRPWDRAYEQYF. The genes are TRBV30 and TRBJ2-7, with 9 bases matching TRBD1. CDR1 and CDR2 (germline): GTSNPN, SVGIG (reference sequence). With V trimmed by 3 bases and J by 4 bases, 7 bases remained unmatched. This CDR3 contains 14 residues.

This clonotype was detected only a few times. The V and J genes are TRBV5-1 and TRBJ2-7; D possibly corresponds to TRBD2 (5 bases). The V end was cut by 1 base, the J end by 1 base, with 18 bases between. The CDR3 length is 17 residues. Per the germline V gene, CDR1 is SGHRS and CDR2 is YFSETQ. The DNA for the CDR3 is TGCGCCAGCAGCTTGAGTTTAGATGGAGGATTGTCCTACGAGCAGTACTTC. Amino acids: CASSLSLDGGLSYEQYF.

The rearrangement links TRBV7-2 to TRBJ1-4; no definite D call. The CDR3 runs to 13 residues. Germline loops: CDR1 SGHTA, CDR2 FQGNSA. V was cut by 5 bases and J by 4 bases, with 8 bases left in between. The CDR3 loop reads CASSPYDNEKLFF. The CDR3, as DNA: TGTGCCAGCAGCCCCTACGATAATGAAAAACTGTTTTTT.

The sample holds a few counts of this clonotype. The gene calls are TRBV20-1 and TRBJ1-1; TRBD1 matches at 11 bases. The V and J ends lost 4 bases and 4 bases, in that order; junction bases with no gene match: 8. The germline V gene encodes CDR1 DFQATT and CDR2 SNEGSKA (reference sequence). This CDR3 region has 15 residues. The CDR3: CSAIPPGTGGTEAFF. The CDR3 coding sequence is TGCAGTGCTATCCCCCCCGGGACAGGGGGCACTGAAGCTTTCTTT.

This clonotype has more than one count but fewer than ten. The rearrangement uses TRBV20-1 and TRBJ2-3; 9 bases are a match to TRBD2. The V gene end was trimmed by 3 bases and the J gene end by 5 bases; junction bases not matched to a gene: 9. This CDR3 has 15 amino acids. Germline V gene data show CDR1 as DFQATT and CDR2 as SNEGSKA (reference sequence). The CDR3 spells CSARLAGGHGDTQYF. Written as DNA, the CDR3 is TGCAGTGCTAGGTTGGCGGGGGGGCATGGAGATACGCAGTATTTT.

This clonotype was seen only a few times. This chain connects TRBV12-3 or TRBV12-4 to TRBJ2-2, with D hard to call. V was cut by 7 bases and J by 0 bases, with 6 bases left in between. CDR3 length equals 13 residues. The CDR3: CASIMANTGELFF. CDR3 in DNA: TGTGCCAGCATAATGGCGAACACCGGGGAGCTGTTTTTT.

Concerning this clonotype itself: A read error is possible here, since a much larger clone lies one base away. CDR3 sequence: CASGVTTTYQTTMDTEAFF. Written as DNA, the CDR3 is TGTGCTAGTGGGGTAACCACCACCTATCAAACCACAATGGACACTGAAGCTTTCTTT. The V and J genes are TRBV12-5 and TRBJ1-1; D is undetermined. There are 19 residues in the CDR3. V dropped 6 bases and J dropped 3 bases, with 29 bases sitting between them. Per germline, CDR1 LGHNT and CDR2 FRNRAP.

This clonotype came up many times. DNA of the CDR3: TGCGCCAGCAGCTTCCGCAGCTCCTACGAGCAGTACTTC. Residues: CASSFRSSYEQYF. V is TRBV5-1 and J is TRBJ2-7; D unclear. Deletions cut 2 bases from V and 0 bases from J, with 6 bases between. Germline lookup yields CDR1 SGHRS and CDR2 YFSETQ. The CDR3 has 13 amino acids. The entire variable domain, with the rest obtained from reference TRBV5-1 and TRBJ2-7, is as follows: KAGVTQTPRYLIKTRGQQVTLSCSPISGHRSVSWYQQTPGQGLQFLFEYFSETQRNKGNFPGRFSGRQFSNSRSEMNVSTLELGDSALYLCASSFRSSYEQYFGPGTRLTVT.

A few counts support this clonotype. The CDR3 DNA reads as TGCAGTGCTAGAGATGGCCTCTCTGGAAACACCATATATTTT. Translated, it gives CSARDGLSGNTIYF. The chain couples TRBV20-1 to TRBJ1-3; D not resolved. From germline, CDR1 is DFQATT and CDR2 SNEGSKA (reference sequence). The V end was cut by 0 bases, the J end by 0 bases, with 6 bases between. This CDR3 contains 14 residues.

In this sample, this clonotype turned up many times. The V gene is TRBV29-1, the J gene TRBJ2-1; 8 nucleotides agree with TRBD1. This CDR3 spans 13 amino acids. The V gene's germline CDR1 is SQVTM and CDR2 ANQGSEA. The J segment lost 2 bases and the V segment lost 8 bases, leaving 5 bases of the junction unmatched. This CDR3 is CSTQGETYNEQFF. For the CDR3, the DNA is TGCAGCACACAGGGGGAAACCTACAATGAGCAGTTCTTC.

The V and J genes are TRBV5-6 and TRBJ1-6; D may be TRBD1 (6 bases). The length of the CDR3 is 15 residues. From germline, CDR1 is SGHDT and CDR2 YYEEEE. Trimming left V 2 bases short and J 10 bases short, with 16 bases between. The CDR3 coding sequence is TGTGCCAGCAGCTTTGGGGGCCCTCTAATCTCACCCCTCCACTTT. It is translated as CASSFGGPLISPLHF. The entire variable domain, with the rest obtained from reference TRBV5-6 and TRBJ1-6, is as follows: DAGVTQSPTHLIKTRGQQVTLRCSPKSGHDTVSWYQQALGQGPQFIFQYYEEEERQRGNFPDRFSGHQFPNYSSELNVNALLLGDSALYLCASSFGGPLISPLHFGNGTRLTVT.

V gene TRBV20-1 combines with J gene TRBJ2-7; 8 bases map to TRBD1. The CDR3 covers 14 residues. V was pared by 6 bases and J by 4 bases, with 11 bases of the junction left unmatched. Germline V lookup: CDR1 DFQATT, CDR2 SNEGSKA (reference sequence). The CDR3 reads CSAKHGQGWYEQYF. The CDR3 nucleotides read TGCAGTGCCAAGCATGGACAGGGATGGTACGAGCAGTACTTC.

This clonotype was seen only a few times. V gene TRBV27 combines with J gene TRBJ1-4; D remains unclear. V was clipped by 3 bases and J by 5 bases, with 7 bases between them. CDR3 size: 13 residues. Germline assignment: CDR1 MNHEY and CDR2 SMNVEV (reference sequence). As DNA, the CDR3 is TGTGCCAGCAGTTTGCAGGCGAATGAAAAACTGTTTTTT. The encoded protein is CASSLQANEKLFF.

The rearrangement links TRBV20-1 to TRBJ2-7; 7 nucleotides align to TRBD2. This CDR3 has 13 amino acids. Trimming at V came to 1 base and at J to 6 bases, leaving 6 bases not matched to a gene. In germline, CDR1 is DFQATT, CDR2 SNEGSKA (reference sequence). The CDR3 bases are TGCAGTGCTAGAGCGGGAGGCCCTGGCGAGCAGTACTTC. Translated, it gives CSARAGGPGEQYF.

This clonotype was found a few times. CDR3 in DNA: TGTGCCAGCAGCCCGGGACTAGCGGGACTTCACGAGCAGTACTTC. Its translation: CASSPGLAGLHEQYF. The chain employs TRBV3-1 and TRBJ2-7, with 13 positions matching TRBD2. This CDR3 region has 15 residues. Germline V lookup: CDR1 LGHDT, CDR2 YNNKEL (reference sequence). V trimming: 4 bases; J trimming: 5 bases; junction bases outside the gene matches: 5.

The rearrangement uses TRBV14 and TRBJ2-7; 9 bases are shared with TRBD2. The germline V gene has CDR1 SGHDN and CDR2 FVKESK. The CDR3 loop spans 15 amino acids. The V and J ends lost 4 bases and 4 bases, in that order; junction bases with no gene match: 8. The CDR3 sequence is CASSPSSGNRYEQYF. In DNA, the CDR3 is TGTGCCAGCAGCCCGTCTAGCGGGAATAGGTACGAGCAGTACTTC.

This clonotype was observed a few times. V is TRBV20-1 and J is TRBJ2-1, with 8 bases aligning to TRBD2. The V gene end was trimmed by 6 bases and the J gene end by 8 bases; junction bases not matched to a gene: 9. The CDR3 is 13 residues long. The V gene's germline CDR1 is DFQATT and CDR2 SNEGSKA (reference sequence). The DNA of the CDR3 is TGCAGTGCGCCGGGACTAGATATCGATGAGCAGTTCTTC. Amino acids: CSAPGLDIDEQFF.

The chain links TRBV19 to TRBJ2-3, with TRBD1 matching over 7 bases. Per germline, CDR1 LNHDA and CDR2 SQIVND (reference sequence). The CDR3 covers 14 residues. The V segment lost 4 bases and the J segment 7 bases; nucleotides outside the gene matches: 8. The CDR3 sequence is CASSKTTGYNTQYF. Here the CDR3 DNA reads TGTGCCAGTAGTAAAACGACAGGGTATAATACGCAGTATTTT.

The V call is TRBV12-5, the J call TRBJ1-2, with a possible D match to TRBD1 (5 bases). The CDR3 runs 14 residues. V was shortened by 1 base and J by 0 bases, with 6 bases between the two germline ends. Germline CDR1 reads LGHNT; CDR2 reads FRNRAP. CDR3 sequence reads: CASGLGQTNYGYTF. In DNA, the CDR3 is TGTGCTAGTGGTTTGGGACAGACTAACTATGGCTACACCTTC.

This clonotype occurred many times. The gene calls are TRBV7-3 and TRBJ2-1, with 8 bases fitting TRBD2. CDR1 is SGHTA and CDR2 is FQGTGA in the germline V gene. V shed 5 bases and J 5 bases; nucleotides not matched to a gene: 11. The CDR3 has 16 residues. The CDR3 sequence: CASSQWSSGTDNEQFF. The CDR3 nucleotides read TGTGCCAGCAGCCAATGGAGTAGCGGGACGGACAATGAGCAGTTCTTC.